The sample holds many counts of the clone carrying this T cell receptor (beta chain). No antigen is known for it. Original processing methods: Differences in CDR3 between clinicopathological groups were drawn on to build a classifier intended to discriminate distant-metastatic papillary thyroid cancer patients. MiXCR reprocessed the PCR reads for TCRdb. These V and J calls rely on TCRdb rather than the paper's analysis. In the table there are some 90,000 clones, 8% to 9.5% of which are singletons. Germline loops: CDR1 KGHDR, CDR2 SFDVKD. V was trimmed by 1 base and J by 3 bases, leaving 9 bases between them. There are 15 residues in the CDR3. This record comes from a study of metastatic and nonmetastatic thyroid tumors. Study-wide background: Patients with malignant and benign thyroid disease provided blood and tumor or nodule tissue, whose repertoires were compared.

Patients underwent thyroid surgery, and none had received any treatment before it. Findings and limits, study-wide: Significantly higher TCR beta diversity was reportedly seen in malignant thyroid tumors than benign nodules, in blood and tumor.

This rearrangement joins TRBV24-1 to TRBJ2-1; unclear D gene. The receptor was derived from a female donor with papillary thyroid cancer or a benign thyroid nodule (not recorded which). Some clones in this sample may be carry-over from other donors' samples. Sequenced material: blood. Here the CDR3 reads CATSDFGQDYNEQFF. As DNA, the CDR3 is TGTGCCACCAGTGATTTTGGGCAGGACTACAATGAGCAGTTCTTC.